Listed below are T cell receptor beta chains from one sample, sequenced in a study of T cells after yellow fever vaccination. TCRdb called the 5' RACE reads again in MiXCR, with one record for every CDR3 protein. Of 120,000 or so distinct CDR3 sequences listed, around 15% are singletons. The sample in question was CD8+ T cells sorted from PBMCs, obtained 5 days after the yellow fever booster vaccination. The receptors originated from a man younger than 35 who received the YFV17D yellow fever vaccine. Both conserved end residues are part of each CDR3.

CDR3 length: 13; J gene: TRBJ1-1; V gene: TRBV27; CDR3 protein: CASRKGTDTEAFF
CDR3 length: 15; J gene: TRBJ1-2; V gene: TRBV15; CDR3 protein: CATSSLTSVNYGYTF
CDR3 length: 14; J gene: TRBJ2-1; V gene: TRBV21-1; CDR3 protein: CASSKLWQGDEQFF
CDR3 length: 17; J gene: TRBJ2-2; V gene: TRBV6-1; CDR3 protein: CASSEPGVLGNTGELFF
CDR3 length: 16; J gene: TRBJ2-2; V gene: TRBV6-2/TRBV6-3; CDR3 protein: CASRYFGTAPTGELFF
CDR3 length: 14; J gene: TRBJ2-1; V gene: TRBV19; CDR3 protein: CASGHPSSYNEQFF
CDR3 length: 16; J gene: TRBJ2-5; V gene: TRBV11-2; CDR3 protein: CASSPYTGEYQETQYF
CDR3 length: 13; J gene: TRBJ2-7; V gene: TRBV11-2; CDR3 protein: CASSLATWGWQYF
CDR3 length: 13; J gene: TRBJ2-7; V gene: TRBV20-1; CDR3 protein: CSARRGASYEQYF
CDR3 length: 13; J gene: TRBJ1-6; V gene: TRBV7-3; CDR3 protein: CASSLIENSPLHF
CDR3 length: 15; J gene: TRBJ2-7; V gene: TRBV7-2; CDR3 protein: CASRPRDRGLYEQYF
CDR3 length: 15; J gene: TRBJ2-7; V gene: TRBV7-9; CDR3 protein: CASSPQPGFQGEQYF
CDR3 length: 14; J gene: TRBJ2-5; V gene: TRBV29-1; CDR3 protein: CSVGAGAAGETQYF
CDR3 length: 14; J gene: TRBJ2-5; V gene: TRBV11-2; CDR3 protein: CASRGGGKQETQYF
CDR3 length: 16; J gene: TRBJ2-2; V gene: TRBV5-4; CDR3 protein: CASSLAETGGTGELFF
CDR3 length: 15; J gene: TRBJ2-7; V gene: TRBV5-4; CDR3 protein: CASSAGARSGYEQYF
CDR3 length: 14; J gene: TRBJ2-5; V gene: TRBV15; CDR3 protein: CATSRDGTAETQYF
CDR3 length: 14; J gene: TRBJ2-4; V gene: TRBV9; CDR3 protein: CASSVGRDGDIQYF
CDR3 length: 16; J gene: TRBJ2-2; V gene: TRBV7-8; CDR3 protein: CASSYTGQANTGELFF
CDR3 length: 15; J gene: TRBJ2-5; V gene: TRBV4-3; CDR3 protein: CASSQERGGQETQYF
CDR3 length: 16; J gene: TRBJ2-1; V gene: TRBV7-9; CDR3 protein: CASSFFGTSTFNEQFF
CDR3 length: 15; J gene: TRBJ2-3; V gene: TRBV9; CDR3 protein: CASSVGTDDRDTQYF
CDR3 length: 11; J gene: TRBJ2-1; V gene: TRBV24-1; CDR3 protein: CATQVGGEQFF
CDR3 length: 13; J gene: TRBJ1-4; V gene: TRBV4-1; CDR3 protein: CATGGKVSEKLFF
CDR3 length: 15; J gene: TRBJ2-1; V gene: TRBV6-4; CDR3 protein: CASSEAGGSYNEQFF
CDR3 length: 15; J gene: TRBJ1-6; V gene: TRBV7-9; CDR3 protein: CASSFATGKNSPLHF
CDR3 length: 15; J gene: TRBJ2-2; V gene: TRBV10-3; CDR3 protein: CAIRLQGADTGELFF
CDR3 length: 13; J gene: TRBJ2-7; V gene: TRBV29-1; CDR3 protein: CSVEVPAVHEQYF
CDR3 length: 13; J gene: TRBJ2-6; V gene: TRBV6-1; CDR3 protein: CASSTSGANVLTF
CDR3 length: 15; J gene: TRBJ2-1; V gene: TRBV6-4; CDR3 protein: CASSISGGQYNEQFF
CDR3 length: 13; J gene: TRBJ1-1; V gene: TRBV1; CDR3 protein: CTSSQDSRLSAFF
CDR3 length: 17; J gene: TRBJ2-1; V gene: TRBV11-2; CDR3 protein: CASSVGTSGAAYNEQFF
CDR3 length: 13; J gene: TRBJ2-3; V gene: TRBV5-6; CDR3 protein: CASSFVPTDTQYF